The clone carrying this T cell receptor beta chain has a handful of counts. The sample belongs to a study of human T cells and chemical hapten exposure. TCRdb used MiXCR to reprocess the RACE reads, holding one entry per CDR3 protein. Among 100,000 to 120,000 distinct CDR3 sequences listed, around 34% were seen once. CDR3 length: 14 amino acids. Trimming took 5 bases from V and 3 from J, leaving 12 bases between them. Germline loops: CDR1 SGHTA, CDR2 FQGTGA. The time point here: patch test 3, about 24 weeks after DPC sensitization. The treatment denotes: therapeutic diphenylcyclopropenone sensitization with weekly scalp DPC.

Sequenced material: whole blood, taken in connection with sensitization to the hapten diphenylcyclopropenone (DPC). The rearrangement joins TRBV7-3 to TRBJ2-3; perhaps TRBD1 as D (5 bases). This TCR came from a man in his forties with alopecia areata. Some clones in this sample may be carry-over from other donors' samples. The CDR3 sequence is CASSLGVKTDTQYF. CDR3 coding DNA: TGTGCCAGCAGCCTAGGGGTTAAGACAGATACGCAGTATTTT.